Listed here is a single T cell receptor beta chain. This entry is derived from a study of control samples from healthy donors and cancer patients. Generated by immunoSEQ multiplex PCR, the TCRdb table keeps only in-frame clones and is missing some. In the table there are 130,000 or so clones, 94% of which are singletons. V lost 0 bases and J lost 2, with 8 bases in between. This CDR3 region has 14 residues. Germline CDR1 reads SGDLS; CDR2 reads YYNGEE. The sample was blood. The chain combines TRBV9 with TRBJ1-2; no definite D call. This TCR came from a man between 35 and 55 years old in good health. The CDR3 here is CASSVGQENYGYTF. CDR3 in DNA: TGTGCCAGCAGCGTAGGGCAGGAAAACTATGGCTACACCTTC.